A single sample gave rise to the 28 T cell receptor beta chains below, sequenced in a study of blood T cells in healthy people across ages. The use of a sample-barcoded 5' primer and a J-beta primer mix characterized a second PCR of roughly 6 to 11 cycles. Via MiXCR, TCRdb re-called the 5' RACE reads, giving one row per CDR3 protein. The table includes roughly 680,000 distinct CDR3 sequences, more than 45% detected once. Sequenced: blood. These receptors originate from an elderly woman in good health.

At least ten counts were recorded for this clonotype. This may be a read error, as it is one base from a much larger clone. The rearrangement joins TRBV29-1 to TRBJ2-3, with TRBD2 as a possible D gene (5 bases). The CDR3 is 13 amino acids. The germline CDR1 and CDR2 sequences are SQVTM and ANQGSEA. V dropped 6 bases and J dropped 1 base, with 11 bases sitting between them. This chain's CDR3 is CSVAGLGTDTQYF. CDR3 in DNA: TGCAGCGTGGCAGGACTTGGCACAGATACGCAGTATTTT.

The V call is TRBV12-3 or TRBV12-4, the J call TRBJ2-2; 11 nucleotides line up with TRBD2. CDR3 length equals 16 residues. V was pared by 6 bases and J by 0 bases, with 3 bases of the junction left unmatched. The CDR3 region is CASSLTSGTNTGELFF. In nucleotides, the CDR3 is TGTGCCAGCAGCCTGACTAGCGGGACGAACACCGGGGAGCTGTTTTTT.

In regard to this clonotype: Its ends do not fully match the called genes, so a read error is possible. The CDR3 nucleotides are TGCAGTACTAGCGAAGGACCGAACGACGGACCCTACGAGCAGTACTTC. Protein product: CSTSEGPNDGPYEQYF. The V gene is TRBV20-1, the J gene TRBJ2-5; 7 nucleotides agree with TRBD2. The DNA end favors TRBJ2-7, so the J call may be wrong. The CDR3 spans 16 residues. Germline V gene lookup returns CDR1 DFQATT and CDR2 SNEGSKA (reference sequence).

The CDR3 sequence: CASSKKRDRTSGANVPTF. CDR3 bases: TGTGCCAGCAGCAAAAAAAGGGACAGGACCTCTGGGGCCAACGTCCCGACTTTC. The genes are TRBV21-1 and TRBJ2-6; TRBD1, as called in the table, went unchecked against the DNA. TRBV21-1 is annotated as a pseudogene. The CDR3 spans 18 residues.

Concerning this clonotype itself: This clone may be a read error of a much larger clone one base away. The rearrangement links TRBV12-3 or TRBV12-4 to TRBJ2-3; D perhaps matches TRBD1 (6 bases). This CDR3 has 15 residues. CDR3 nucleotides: TGTGCCAGCAGTTCCGGAAAGGGGTGGACAGATGCGCAGTATTTT. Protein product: CASSSGKGWTDAQYF.

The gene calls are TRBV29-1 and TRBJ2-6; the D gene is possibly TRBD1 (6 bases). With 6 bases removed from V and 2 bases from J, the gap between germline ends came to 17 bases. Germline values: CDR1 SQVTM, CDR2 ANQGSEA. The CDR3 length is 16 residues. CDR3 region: CSVVLNRAPGANVLTF. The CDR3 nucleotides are TGCAGCGTCGTACTTAACAGGGCACCTGGGGCCAACGTCCTGACTTTC. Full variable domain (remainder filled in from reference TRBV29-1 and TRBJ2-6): SAVISQKPSRDICQRGTSLTIQCQVDSQVTMMFWYRQQPGQSLTLIATANQGSEATYESGFVIDKFPISRPNLTFSTLTVSNMSPEDSSIYLCSVVLNRAPGANVLTFGAGSRLTVL.

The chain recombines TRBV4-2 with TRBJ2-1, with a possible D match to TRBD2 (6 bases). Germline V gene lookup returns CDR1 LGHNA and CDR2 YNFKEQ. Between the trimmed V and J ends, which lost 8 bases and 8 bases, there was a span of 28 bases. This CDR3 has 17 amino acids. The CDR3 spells CASSPGGGPYLWDEQFF. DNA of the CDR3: TGTGCCAGCTCCCCCGGGGGAGGCCCTTACCTTTGGGATGAGCAGTTCTTC.

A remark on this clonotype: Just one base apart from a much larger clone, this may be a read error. The chain's CDR3 is CSGTQGSHNEQFF. The CDR3 nucleotides are TGCAGCGGGACCCAGGGGTCCCACAATGAGCAGTTCTTC. This rearrangement joins TRBV29-1 to TRBJ2-1, with a tentative D call TRBD1 (6 bases). The CDR3 has 13 residues. V shed 7 bases and J shed 5 bases, with 15 bases lying between them. Germline V CDR1 and CDR2: SQVTM, ANQGSEA.

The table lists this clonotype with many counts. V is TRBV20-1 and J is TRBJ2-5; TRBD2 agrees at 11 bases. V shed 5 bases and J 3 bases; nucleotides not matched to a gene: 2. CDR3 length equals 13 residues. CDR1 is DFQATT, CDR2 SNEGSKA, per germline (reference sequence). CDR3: CSAPLAGEETQYF. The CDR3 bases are TGCAGTGCTCCACTAGCGGGGGAAGAGACCCAGTACTTC.

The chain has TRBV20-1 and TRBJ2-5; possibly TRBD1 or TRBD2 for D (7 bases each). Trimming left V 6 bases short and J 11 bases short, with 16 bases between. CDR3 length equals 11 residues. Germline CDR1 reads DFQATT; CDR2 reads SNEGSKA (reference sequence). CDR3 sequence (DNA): TGCAGTGCCCCATTCAGGGGGGGGCAGTACTTC. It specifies CSAPFRGGQYF.

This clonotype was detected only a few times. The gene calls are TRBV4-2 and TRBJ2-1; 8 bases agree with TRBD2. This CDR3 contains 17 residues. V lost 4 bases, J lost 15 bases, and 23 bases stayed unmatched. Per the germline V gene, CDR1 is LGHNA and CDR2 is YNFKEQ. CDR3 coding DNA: TGTGCCAGCAGCCCTTCGGTGCCAGCGGGAGTGCAGGGATCTAGGTTCTTC. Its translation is CASSPSVPAGVQGSRFF.

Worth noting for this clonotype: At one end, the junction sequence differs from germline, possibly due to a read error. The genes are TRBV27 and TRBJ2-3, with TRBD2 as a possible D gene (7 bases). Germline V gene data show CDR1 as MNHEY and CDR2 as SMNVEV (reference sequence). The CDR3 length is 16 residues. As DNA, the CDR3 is TGTGCTAGCACCCCATTCGGGCTAGCGGAGACAGGTACGCAGTATTTT. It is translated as CASTPFGLAETGTQYF.

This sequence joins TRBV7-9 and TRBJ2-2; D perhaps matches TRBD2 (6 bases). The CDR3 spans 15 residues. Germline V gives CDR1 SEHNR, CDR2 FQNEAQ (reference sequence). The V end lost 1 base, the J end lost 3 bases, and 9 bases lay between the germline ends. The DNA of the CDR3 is TGTGCCAGCAGCTTAGGTCCGGGAGACACCGGGGAGCTGTTTTTT. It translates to CASSLGPGDTGELFF.

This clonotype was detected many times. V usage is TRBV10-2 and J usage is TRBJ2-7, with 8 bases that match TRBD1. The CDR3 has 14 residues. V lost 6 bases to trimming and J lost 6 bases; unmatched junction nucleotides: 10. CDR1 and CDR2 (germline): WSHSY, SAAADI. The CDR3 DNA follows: TGCGCCAGCAGAGGACGGACAGGGCCTATCGAGCAGTACTTC. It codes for CASRGRTGPIEQYF.

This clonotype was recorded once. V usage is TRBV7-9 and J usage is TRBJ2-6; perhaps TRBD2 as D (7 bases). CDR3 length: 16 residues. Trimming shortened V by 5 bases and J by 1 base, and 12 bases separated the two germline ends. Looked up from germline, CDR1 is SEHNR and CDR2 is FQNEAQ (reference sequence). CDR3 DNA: TGTGCCAGCAGCCGGGGGGCGGGATCTGGGGCCAACGTCCTGACTTTC. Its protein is CASSRGAGSGANVLTF.

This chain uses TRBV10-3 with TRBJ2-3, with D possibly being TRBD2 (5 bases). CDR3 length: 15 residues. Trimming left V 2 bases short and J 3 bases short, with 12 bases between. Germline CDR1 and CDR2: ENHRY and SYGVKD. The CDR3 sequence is CAISEATGGTDTQYF. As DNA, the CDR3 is TGTGCCATCAGTGAGGCCACTGGAGGTACAGATACGCAGTATTTT.

The CDR3 coding sequence is TGTGCCAGCAGCTCTACGGGGCGGGGTGTTGAAAAACTGTTTTTT. Its protein is CASSSTGRGVEKLFF. The V gene is TRBV7-3, the J gene TRBJ1-4; D is perhaps TRBD1 (5 bases). The V and J ends lost 4 bases and 7 bases respectively, with 16 bases between them. CDR1 and CDR2 from the germline V gene are SGHTA and FQGTGA. This CDR3 has 15 residues.

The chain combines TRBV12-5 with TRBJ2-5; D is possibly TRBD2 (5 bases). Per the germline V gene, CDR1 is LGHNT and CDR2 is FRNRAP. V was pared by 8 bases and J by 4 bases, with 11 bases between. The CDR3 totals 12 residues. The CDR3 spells CASSIEGETQYF. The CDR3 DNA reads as TGTGCTAGTAGTATAGAGGGAGAGACCCAGTACTTC.

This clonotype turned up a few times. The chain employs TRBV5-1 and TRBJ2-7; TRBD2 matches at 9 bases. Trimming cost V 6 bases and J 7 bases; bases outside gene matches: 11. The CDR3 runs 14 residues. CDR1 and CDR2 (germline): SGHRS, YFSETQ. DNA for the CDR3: TGCGCCAGCATAAGCGGGGGGCTAAACAATGAGCAGTACTTC. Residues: CASISGGLNNEQYF.

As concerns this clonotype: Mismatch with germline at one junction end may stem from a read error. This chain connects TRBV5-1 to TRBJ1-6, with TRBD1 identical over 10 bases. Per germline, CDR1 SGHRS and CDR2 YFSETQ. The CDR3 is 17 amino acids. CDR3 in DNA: TGCGTCAGCAGCTCACGGACAGGGGGTTTTTTGGCTTCACCCCTCCACTTT. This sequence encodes CVSSSRTGGFLASPLHF.

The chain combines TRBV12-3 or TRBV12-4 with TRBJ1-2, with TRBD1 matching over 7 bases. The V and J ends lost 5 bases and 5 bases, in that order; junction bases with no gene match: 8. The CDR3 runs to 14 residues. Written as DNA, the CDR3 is TGTGCCAGCAGTCTCACTTTACAGGGGTATGGCTACACCTTC. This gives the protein CASSLTLQGYGYTF.

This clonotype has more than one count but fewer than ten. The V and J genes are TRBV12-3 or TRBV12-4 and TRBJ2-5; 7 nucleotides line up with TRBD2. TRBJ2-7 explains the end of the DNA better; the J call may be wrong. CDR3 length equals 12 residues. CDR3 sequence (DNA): TGTGCCAGCAGTCTACTAGCGCGCGAGCAGTACTTC. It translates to CASSLLAREQYF.

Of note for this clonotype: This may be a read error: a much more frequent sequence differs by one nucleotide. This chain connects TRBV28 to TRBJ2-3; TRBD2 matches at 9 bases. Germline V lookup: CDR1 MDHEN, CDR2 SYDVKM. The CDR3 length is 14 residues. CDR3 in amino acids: CASRKGTSTDTRYF. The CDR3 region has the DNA TGTGCCAGCAGGAAAGGGACTAGCACAGATACGCGGTATTTT.

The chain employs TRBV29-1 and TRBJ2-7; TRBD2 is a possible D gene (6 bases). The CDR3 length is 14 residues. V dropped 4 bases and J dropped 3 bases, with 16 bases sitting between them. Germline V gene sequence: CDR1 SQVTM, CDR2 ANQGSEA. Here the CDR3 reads CSVGGERVGYEQYF. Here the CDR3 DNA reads TGCAGCGTTGGCGGGGAGCGAGTGGGCTACGAGCAGTACTTC.

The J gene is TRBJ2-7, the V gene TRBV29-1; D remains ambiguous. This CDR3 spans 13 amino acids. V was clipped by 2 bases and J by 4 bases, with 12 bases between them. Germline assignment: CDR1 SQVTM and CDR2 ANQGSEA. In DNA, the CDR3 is TGCAGCGTTGAAACAACCCGTACTTACGAGCAGTACTTC. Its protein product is CSVETTRTYEQYF.

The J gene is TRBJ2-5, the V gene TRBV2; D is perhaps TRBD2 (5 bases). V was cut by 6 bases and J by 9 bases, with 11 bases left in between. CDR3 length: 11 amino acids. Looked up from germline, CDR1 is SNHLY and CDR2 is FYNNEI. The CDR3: CASSTRVAQYF. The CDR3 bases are TGTGCCAGCAGCACTAGGGTGGCCCAGTACTTC.

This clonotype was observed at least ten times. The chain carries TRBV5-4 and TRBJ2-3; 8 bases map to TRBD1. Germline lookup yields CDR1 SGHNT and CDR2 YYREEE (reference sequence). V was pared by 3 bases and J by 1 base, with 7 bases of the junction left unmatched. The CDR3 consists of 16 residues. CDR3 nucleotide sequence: TGTGCCAGCAGCTCGGACAGGGCAGGGCGCACAGATACGCAGTATTTT. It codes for CASSSDRAGRTDTQYF.

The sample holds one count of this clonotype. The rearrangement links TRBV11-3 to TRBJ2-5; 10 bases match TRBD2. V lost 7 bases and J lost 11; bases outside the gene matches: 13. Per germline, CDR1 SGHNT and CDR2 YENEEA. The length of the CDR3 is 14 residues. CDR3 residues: CASTHSGGQNEQYF. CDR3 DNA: TGTGCCAGCACGCATAGCGGGGGGCAAAATGAGCAGTACTTC.